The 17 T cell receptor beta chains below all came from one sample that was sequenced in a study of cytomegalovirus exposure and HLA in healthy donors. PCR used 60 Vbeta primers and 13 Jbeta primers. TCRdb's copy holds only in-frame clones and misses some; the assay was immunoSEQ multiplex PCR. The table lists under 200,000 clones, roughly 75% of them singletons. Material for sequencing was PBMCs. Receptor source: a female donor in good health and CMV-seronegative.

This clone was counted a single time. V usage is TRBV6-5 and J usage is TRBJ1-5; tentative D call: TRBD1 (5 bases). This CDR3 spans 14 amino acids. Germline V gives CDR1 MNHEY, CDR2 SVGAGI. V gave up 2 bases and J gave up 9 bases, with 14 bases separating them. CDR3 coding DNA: TGTGCCAGCAGTTACGGGGGGACCCCGTGGCCCCAGCATTTT. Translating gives CASSYGGTPWPQHF.

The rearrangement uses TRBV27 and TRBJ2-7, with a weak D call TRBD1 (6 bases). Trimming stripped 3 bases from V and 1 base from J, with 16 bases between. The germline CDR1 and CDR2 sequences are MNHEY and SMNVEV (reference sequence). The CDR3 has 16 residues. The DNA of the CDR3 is TGTGCCAGCAGTTTTACGGTGACAGGAGTTTCCTACGAGCAGTACTTC. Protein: CASSFTVTGVSYEQYF.

CDR3 protein: CASSSNNEKLFF. In DNA, the CDR3 is TGTGCCAGCAGTTCCAATAATGAAAAACTGTTTTTT. The J gene is TRBJ1-4, the V gene TRBV7-9; no firm D call. Germline V CDR1 and CDR2: SEHNR, FQNEAQ (reference sequence). CDR3 length: 12 residues. The ends were cut back, 6 bases at V and 4 bases at J, with 6 bases in the middle.

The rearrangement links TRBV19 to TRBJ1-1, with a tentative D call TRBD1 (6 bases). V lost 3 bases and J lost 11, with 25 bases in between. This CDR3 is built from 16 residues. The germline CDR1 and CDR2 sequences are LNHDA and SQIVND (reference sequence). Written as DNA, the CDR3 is TGTGCCAGTAGTATCGGGGGGCCCCAAGTCGGTGGGATCGCTTTCTTT. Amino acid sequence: CASSIGGPQVGGIAFF.

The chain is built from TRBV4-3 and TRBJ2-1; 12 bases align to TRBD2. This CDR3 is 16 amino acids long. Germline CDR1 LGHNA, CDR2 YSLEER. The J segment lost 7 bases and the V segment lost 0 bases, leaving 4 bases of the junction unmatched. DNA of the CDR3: TGCGCCAGCAGCCAAGAGTTCCTAGCGGGAGGGAATGAGCAGTTCTTC. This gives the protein CASSQEFLAGGNEQFF.

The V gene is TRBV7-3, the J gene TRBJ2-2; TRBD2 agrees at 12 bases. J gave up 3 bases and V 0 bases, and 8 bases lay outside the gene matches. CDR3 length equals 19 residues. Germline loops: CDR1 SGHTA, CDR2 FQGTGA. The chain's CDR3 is CASSLTPGLAGGDTGELFF. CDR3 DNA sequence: TGTGCCAGCAGCTTAACGCCCGGGCTAGCGGGGGGGGACACCGGGGAGCTGTTTTTT.

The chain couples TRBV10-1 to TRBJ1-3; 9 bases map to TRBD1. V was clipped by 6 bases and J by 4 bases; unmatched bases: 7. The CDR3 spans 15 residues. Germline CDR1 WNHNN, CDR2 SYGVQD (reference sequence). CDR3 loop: CASRPGTGTGNTIYF. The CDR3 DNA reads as TGCGCCAGCAGGCCCGGGACAGGGACAGGAAACACCATATATTTT.

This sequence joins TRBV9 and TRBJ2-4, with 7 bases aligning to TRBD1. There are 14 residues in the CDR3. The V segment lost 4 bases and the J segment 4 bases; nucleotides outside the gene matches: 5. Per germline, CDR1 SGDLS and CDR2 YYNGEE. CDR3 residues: CASSLGTAKNIQYF. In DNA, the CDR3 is TGTGCCAGCAGCCTCGGGACAGCGAAAAACATTCAGTACTTC.

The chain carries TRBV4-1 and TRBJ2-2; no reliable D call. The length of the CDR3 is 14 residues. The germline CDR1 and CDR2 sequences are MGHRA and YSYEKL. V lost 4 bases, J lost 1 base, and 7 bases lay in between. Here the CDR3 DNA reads TGCGCCAGCAGCCTTAGTGGGAACACCGGGGAGCTGTTTTTT. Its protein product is CASSLSGNTGELFF.

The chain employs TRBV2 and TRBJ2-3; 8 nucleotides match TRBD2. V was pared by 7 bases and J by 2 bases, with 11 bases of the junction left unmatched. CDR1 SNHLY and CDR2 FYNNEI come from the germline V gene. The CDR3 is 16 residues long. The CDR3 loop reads CASISAETSATDTQYF. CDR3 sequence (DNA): TGTGCCAGCATCTCGGCCGAGACTAGCGCCACAGATACGCAGTATTTT.

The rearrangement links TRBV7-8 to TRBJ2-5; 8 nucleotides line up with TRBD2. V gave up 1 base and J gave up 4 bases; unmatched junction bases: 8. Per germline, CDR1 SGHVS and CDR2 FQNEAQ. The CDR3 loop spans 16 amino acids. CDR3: CASSLGPGLGGETQYF. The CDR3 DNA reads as TGTGCCAGCAGCTTAGGGCCGGGACTAGGGGGAGAGACCCAGTACTTC. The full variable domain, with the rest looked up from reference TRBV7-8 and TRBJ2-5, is GAGVSQSPRYKVAKRGQDVALRCDPISGHVSLFWYQQALGQGPEFLTYFQNEAQLDKSGLPSDRFFAERPEGSVSTLKIQRTQQEDSAVYLCASSLGPGLGGETQYFGPGTRLLVL.

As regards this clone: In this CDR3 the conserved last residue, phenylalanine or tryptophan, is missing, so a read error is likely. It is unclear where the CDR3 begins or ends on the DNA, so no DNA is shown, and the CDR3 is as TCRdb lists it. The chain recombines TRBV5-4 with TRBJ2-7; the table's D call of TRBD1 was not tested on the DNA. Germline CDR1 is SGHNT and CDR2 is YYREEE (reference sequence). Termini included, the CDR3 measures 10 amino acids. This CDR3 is CASSVPLGAI.

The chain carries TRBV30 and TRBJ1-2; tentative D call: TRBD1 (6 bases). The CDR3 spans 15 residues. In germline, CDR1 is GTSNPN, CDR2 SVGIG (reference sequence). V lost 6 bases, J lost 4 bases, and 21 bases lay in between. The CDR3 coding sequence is TGTGCCTGCCGCGGGGGGGCGGTGGAAACCTATGGCTACACCTTC. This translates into CACRGGAVETYGYTF.

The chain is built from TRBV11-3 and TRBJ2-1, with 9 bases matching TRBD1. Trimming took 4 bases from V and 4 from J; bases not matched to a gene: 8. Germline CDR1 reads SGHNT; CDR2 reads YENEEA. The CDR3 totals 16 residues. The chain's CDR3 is CASSSRGTGPYNEQFF. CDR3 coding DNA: TGTGCCAGCAGCTCTCGAGGGACAGGGCCGTACAATGAGCAGTTCTTC.

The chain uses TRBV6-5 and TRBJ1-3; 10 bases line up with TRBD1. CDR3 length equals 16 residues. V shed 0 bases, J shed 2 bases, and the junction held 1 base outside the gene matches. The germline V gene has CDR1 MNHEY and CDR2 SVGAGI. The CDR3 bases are TGTGCCAGCAGTTACTCGACAGGGGGCCCTGGAAACACCATATATTTT. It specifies CASSYSTGGPGNTIYF.

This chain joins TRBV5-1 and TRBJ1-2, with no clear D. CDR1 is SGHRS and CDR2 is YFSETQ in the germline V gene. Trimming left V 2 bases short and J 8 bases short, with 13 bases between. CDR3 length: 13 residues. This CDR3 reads CASSLETPLGYTF. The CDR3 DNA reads TGCGCCAGCAGCTTAGAGACACCCCTAGGCTACACCTTC.

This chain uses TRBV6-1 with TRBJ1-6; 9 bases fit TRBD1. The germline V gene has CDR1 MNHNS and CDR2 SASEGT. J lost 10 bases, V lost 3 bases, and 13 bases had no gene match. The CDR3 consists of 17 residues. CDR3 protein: CASSDGPGDRDESPLHF. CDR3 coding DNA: TGTGCCAGCAGTGATGGTCCGGGGGACAGGGATGAATCACCCCTCCACTTT.